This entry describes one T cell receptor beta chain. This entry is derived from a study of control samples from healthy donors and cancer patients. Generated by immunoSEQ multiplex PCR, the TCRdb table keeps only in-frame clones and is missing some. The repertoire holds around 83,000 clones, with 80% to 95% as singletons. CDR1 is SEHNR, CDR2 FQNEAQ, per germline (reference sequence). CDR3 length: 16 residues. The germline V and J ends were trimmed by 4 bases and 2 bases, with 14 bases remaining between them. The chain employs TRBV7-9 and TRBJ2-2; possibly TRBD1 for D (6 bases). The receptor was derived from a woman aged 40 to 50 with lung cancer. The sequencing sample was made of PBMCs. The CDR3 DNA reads TGTGCCAGCAGCTACTCATTACAGGGTAACACCGGGGAGCTGTTTTTT. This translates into CASSYSLQGNTGELFF.